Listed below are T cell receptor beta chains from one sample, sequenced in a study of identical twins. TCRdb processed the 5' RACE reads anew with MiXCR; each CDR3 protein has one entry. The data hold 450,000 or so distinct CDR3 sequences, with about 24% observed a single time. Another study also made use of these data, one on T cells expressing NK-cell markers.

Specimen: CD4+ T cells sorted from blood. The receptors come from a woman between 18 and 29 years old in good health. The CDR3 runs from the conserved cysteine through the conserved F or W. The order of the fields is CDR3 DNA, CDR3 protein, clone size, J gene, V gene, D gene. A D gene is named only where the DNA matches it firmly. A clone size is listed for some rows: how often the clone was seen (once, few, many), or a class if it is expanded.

DNA: TGTGCCAGCTTTTCCCCCCGGCGGGGACTAGCGGGGGATACCGGGGAGCTGTTTTTT
CDR3: CASFSPRRGLAGDTGELFF
size: -
J: TRBJ2-2
V: TRBV12-3/TRBV12-4
D: TRBD2

DNA: TGTGCCAGCGGGTATTCGGACACAGATACGCAGTATTTT
CDR3: CASGYSDTDTQYF
size: -
J: TRBJ2-3
V: TRBV12-3/TRBV12-4
D: -

DNA: TGTGCCACCAGTGATGCCACTAGCGGGAGATGGGATACGCAGTATTTT
CDR3: CATSDATSGRWDTQYF
size: few
J: TRBJ2-3
V: TRBV24-1
D: TRBD2

DNA: TGCAGTGCTAGAGATCGGGTGAGGGGACAGAGCTATGGCTACACCTTC
CDR3: CSARDRVRGQSYGYTF
size: few
J: TRBJ1-2
V: TRBV20-1
D: TRBD1

DNA: TGCAGCGTTGCCAGGGAGAACACCGGGGAGCTGTTTTTT
CDR3: CSVARENTGELFF
size: few
J: TRBJ2-2
V: TRBV29-1
D: -

DNA: TGTGCCATCAGTGTGTCCAGGAACACAGATACGCAGTATTTT
CDR3: CAISVSRNTDTQYF
size: few
J: TRBJ2-3
V: TRBV10-3
D: -

DNA: TGTGCCAGCACCGACGCCGGACAGGGAGGGGGAAACACTGAAGCTTTCTTT
CDR3: CASTDAGQGGGNTEAFF
size: -
J: TRBJ1-1
V: TRBV6-1
D: TRBD1

DNA: TGTGCCAGCAGCGTAAGCGGGGGGAGTCCAGATACGCAGTATTTT
CDR3: CASSVSGGSPDTQYF
size: few
J: TRBJ2-3
V: TRBV7-3
D: TRBD2

DNA: TGTGCCACCAGCAGAGATTACGAGAGCTATGGCTACACCTTC
CDR3: CATSRDYESYGYTF
size: few
J: TRBJ1-2
V: TRBV15
D: -

DNA: TGTGCCAGCAGATTAAACTCCGGGACTAGCGGGTTCAAGGATACGCAGTATTTT
CDR3: CASRLNSGTSGFKDTQYF
size: -
J: TRBJ2-3
V: TRBV11-2
D: TRBD2

DNA: TGCGCCAGCAGTGAGACACAGGGTATCGGGGAGCTGTTTTTT
CDR3: CASSETQGIGELFF
size: few
J: TRBJ2-2
V: TRBV10-1
D: -

DNA: TGTGCCTGGATCATGTACGGTGGTGAGCAGTTCTTC
CDR3: CAWIMYGGEQFF
size: -
J: TRBJ2-1
V: TRBV30
D: -

DNA: TGTGCCAGCAGCTCCAGCGGAGCCTACGAGCAGTACTTC
CDR3: CASSSSGAYEQYF
size: -
J: TRBJ2-7
V: TRBV7-2
D: -

DNA: TGTGCCAGCAGCTCCCCCCGGGCCAAAAACTACGAGCAGTACTTC
CDR3: CASSSPRAKNYEQYF
size: few
J: TRBJ2-7
V: TRBV11-2
D: -

DNA: TGTGCCAGCAGCCCACGTATGTGGGAGGGCACAGATACGCAGTATTTT
CDR3: CASSPRMWEGTDTQYF
size: -
J: TRBJ2-3
V: TRBV7-8
D: -

DNA: TGTGCCAGCAGTGAAGCGGGAGACACAGATACGCAGTATTTT
CDR3: CASSEAGDTDTQYF
size: -
J: TRBJ2-3
V: TRBV6-4
D: TRBD2

DNA: TGCGCCAGCAGCACGAATGTCGACGGTACCTACAATGAGCAGTTCTTC
CDR3: CASSTNVDGTYNEQFF
size: few
J: TRBJ2-1
V: TRBV5-1
D: -

DNA: TGCGCCAGCAGCTTGGAAGGGGGTTCCTACGAGCAGTACTTC
CDR3: CASSLEGGSYEQYF
size: many
J: TRBJ2-7
V: TRBV5-1
D: -

DNA: TGTGCCAGCAGTTACTCGAATGTAGGGCACCGCAAAAACATTCAGTACTTC
CDR3: CASSYSNVGHRKNIQYF
size: -
J: TRBJ2-4
V: TRBV6-2/TRBV6-3
D: -

DNA: TGTGCCAGCAGCTTAATGGGGACTACTAACTATGGCTACACCTTC
CDR3: CASSLMGTTNYGYTF
size: few
J: TRBJ1-2
V: TRBV7-2
D: -

DNA: TGTGCCAGCAGGCCCGGGACTAGCGGGGCTAATGAGCAGTTCTTC
CDR3: CASRPGTSGANEQFF
size: few
J: TRBJ2-1
V: TRBV6-2/TRBV6-3
D: TRBD2

DNA: TGTGCCAGCCAAGGACAGTACACAGATACGCAGTATTTT
CDR3: CASQGQYTDTQYF
size: few
J: TRBJ2-3
V: TRBV18
D: -

DNA: TGTGCCAGCAGTTTGACCGAGACCTTACGGTACTTC
CDR3: CASSLTETLRYF
size: few
J: TRBJ2-5
V: TRBV12-3/TRBV12-4
D: -

DNA: TGTGCCAGCAGTTCAAGACAGGGGGGCACCGGGGAGCTGTTTTTT
CDR3: CASSSRQGGTGELFF
size: few
J: TRBJ2-2
V: TRBV27
D: TRBD1

DNA: TGCAGTGCTAGATCATGGGACAGGGGCGGAGGCTACACCTTC
CDR3: CSARSWDRGGGYTF
size: -
J: TRBJ1-2
V: TRBV20-1
D: TRBD1

DNA: TGCAGTGCTAGATCAGGGGGTATTGGTATCAACACTGAAGCTTTCTTT
CDR3: CSARSGGIGINTEAFF
size: -
J: TRBJ1-1
V: TRBV20-1
D: TRBD1

DNA: TGTGCCAGCAGTGAGAGGGGCGGGACAGGGAGATACGAGCAGTACTTC
CDR3: CASSERGGTGRYEQYF
size: -
J: TRBJ2-7
V: TRBV2
D: TRBD1

DNA: TGTGCCAGCAGCGTAGAACCCAGCTACAATGAGCAGTTCTTC
CDR3: CASSVEPSYNEQFF
size: -
J: TRBJ2-1
V: TRBV9
D: -

DNA: TGTGCCAGCAGCGTAGGAGGGCAAGAGACCCAGTACTTC
CDR3: CASSVGGQETQYF
size: -
J: TRBJ2-5
V: TRBV9
D: -

DNA: TGCAGTGCCGCACACCAAGAGACCCAGTACTTC
CDR3: CSAAHQETQYF
size: -
J: TRBJ2-5
V: TRBV20-1
D: -

DNA: TGCAGTGCTAGAAAGTCCGGGGCCTACGAGCAGTACTTC
CDR3: CSARKSGAYEQYF
size: many
J: TRBJ2-7
V: TRBV20-1
D: -

DNA: TGTGCCAGCAGTTACGGGCCCGGCTTAGCGTACGGCACCGGGGAGCTGTTTTTT
CDR3: CASSYGPGLAYGTGELFF
size: few
J: TRBJ2-2
V: TRBV6-2/TRBV6-3
D: -

DNA: TGTGCCAGCAGTTTCAGCCAGACCTACAATGAGCAGTTCTTC
CDR3: CASSFSQTYNEQFF
size: -
J: TRBJ2-1
V: TRBV27
D: -

DNA: TGTGCCACCAGTGAACCCCAGCAGGATACGCAGTATTTT
CDR3: CATSEPQQDTQYF
size: -
J: TRBJ2-3
V: TRBV24-1
D: -

DNA: TGTGCCAGCGCCTACACAGATACGCAGTATTTT
CDR3: CASAYTDTQYF
size: -
J: TRBJ2-3
V: TRBV6-2/TRBV6-3
D: -

DNA: TGTGCCAGCAGTTTCCTAGCGGGGAGTTACGAGCAGTACTTC
CDR3: CASSFLAGSYEQYF
size: -
J: TRBJ2-7
V: TRBV12-3/TRBV12-4
D: TRBD2

DNA: TGCAGCGTTGTTGGGGGACTACGTCCTCGCGAGCAGTACTTC
CDR3: CSVVGGLRPREQYF
size: -
J: TRBJ2-7
V: TRBV29-1
D: TRBD2

DNA: TGTGCCAGCAGCCCGGGACAGGGCCACGAGCAGTACTTC
CDR3: CASSPGQGHEQYF
size: few
J: TRBJ2-7
V: TRBV6-1
D: TRBD1

DNA: TGTGCCAGCAGCTTACTCGCATCTGAGCAGTTCTTC
CDR3: CASSLLASEQFF
size: -
J: TRBJ2-1
V: TRBV7-9
D: -

DNA: TGTGCCAGCAGTCCCATATCCGGACTGCTCTCTGGGGCCAACGTCCTGACTTTC
CDR3: CASSPISGLLSGANVLTF
size: few
J: TRBJ2-6
V: TRBV27
D: -

DNA: TGTGCCAGCAGCTTCCGACAGGGTGAAGCTTTCTTT
CDR3: CASSFRQGEAFF
size: few
J: TRBJ1-1
V: TRBV5-6
D: TRBD1

DNA: TGCGCCAGCAGCTTGGTGGGGCCCTACGAGCAGTACTTC
CDR3: CASSLVGPYEQYF
size: many
J: TRBJ2-7
V: TRBV5-1
D: -

DNA: TGCAGCGTTGGGGGTTTTGGGGTCAACGAGCAGTACTTC
CDR3: CSVGGFGVNEQYF
size: -
J: TRBJ2-7
V: TRBV29-1
D: -

DNA: TGTGCCAGCAGTTTAATTAATTCTTACAGGGGGGGAAACGAGCAGTACTTC
CDR3: CASSLINSYRGGNEQYF
size: -
J: TRBJ2-7
V: TRBV12-3/TRBV12-4
D: -

DNA: TGTGCCAGCAGCCAAGATGAAGTGGAGGCCCTGGGATACAATGAGCAGTTCTTC
CDR3: CASSQDEVEALGYNEQFF
size: few
J: TRBJ2-1
V: TRBV4-2
D: -

DNA: TGCAGTGCTAGACTAGCGGGAATTGGGGCGGGTCTCGAGCAGTACTTC
CDR3: CSARLAGIGAGLEQYF
size: few
J: TRBJ2-7
V: TRBV20-1
D: TRBD2

DNA: TGTGCCACCACACCAAGAGGGGACGCTTACACCGGGGAGCTGTTTTTT
CDR3: CATTPRGDAYTGELFF
size: few
J: TRBJ2-2
V: TRBV7-2
D: -

DNA: TGTGCCAGCAGCCTCTTGGACAGGCGGTACTTTCCTGAAGCTTTCTTT
CDR3: CASSLLDRRYFPEAFF
size: -
J: TRBJ1-1
V: TRBV12-3/TRBV12-4
D: TRBD1

DNA: TGTGCCAGCTTCAACCGGGCTTTGCTCTACGAGCAGTACTTC
CDR3: CASFNRALLYEQYF
size: few
J: TRBJ2-7
V: TRBV18
D: -

DNA: TGTGCCAGCAGCTTAGTGTCAGGGATTGAAAAACTGTTTTTT
CDR3: CASSLVSGIEKLFF
size: -
J: TRBJ1-4
V: TRBV7-2
D: -

DNA: TGCGCCAGCAGCCCGGGAAGAGGGCTAGCGGGGGGAGAGACCCAGTACTTC
CDR3: CASSPGRGLAGGETQYF
size: -
J: TRBJ2-5
V: TRBV5-1
D: TRBD2

DNA: TGTGCCATCAGCGGGACTCCCACAGATACGCAGTATTTT
CDR3: CAISGTPTDTQYF
size: few
J: TRBJ2-3
V: TRBV10-3
D: -

DNA: TGTGCCAGCAGCCCCGGGACAGGGAATTACAATGAGCAGTTCTTC
CDR3: CASSPGTGNYNEQFF
size: few
J: TRBJ2-1
V: TRBV11-2
D: TRBD1

DNA: TGCAGTGCTAGAGAGACGGGAGCGGGCACCGGGGAGCTGTTTTTT
CDR3: CSARETGAGTGELFF
size: -
J: TRBJ2-2
V: TRBV20-1
D: -

DNA: TGTGCCCGACTGGGGGGGGAGACCCAGTACTTC
CDR3: CARLGGETQYF
size: -
J: TRBJ2-5
V: TRBV2
D: TRBD2

DNA: TGCGCCAGCAGCTTGGCCGGGGCAAGGCCCTCAGGGAACATTCAGTACTTC
CDR3: CASSLAGARPSGNIQYF
size: few
J: TRBJ2-4
V: TRBV5-1
D: -